This T cell receptor (beta chain) was sequenced for a study of blood T cell repertoires in COVID-19. Per the authors' pipeline: Nucleated cell counts were estimated from reference gene primer amplification. Sequenced by immunoSEQ multiplex PCR; TCRdb stores in-frame clones only, minus some. V and J calls and clone size are given by that table; D and trimming were obtained from the DNA. Found here are about 370,000 clones, 80% to 95% of them singletons; the top ten hold 0.8% to 0.9%. The study recruited people aged 18 to 89 years across about two dozen US areas. Before they entered the study, exposed participants had met a COVID-19 case within 2 weeks. The CDR3 loop spans 13 amino acids. Germline V gene lookup returns CDR1 KGHDR and CDR2 SFDVKD. The V segment lost 7 bases and the J segment 4 bases; nucleotides outside the gene matches: 5.

The chain carries TRBV24-1 and TRBJ1-1; 7 bases line up with TRBD1. Source material: PBMCs or T cells enriched from blood (not recorded which). The receptor was isolated from a woman in her forties who had been exposed to COVID-19. The CDR3 protein is CATRGTEVTEAFF. CDR3 DNA: TGTGCCACCAGAGGGACAGAGGTCACTGAAGCTTTCTTT.